This T cell receptor beta chain is drawn from a study of T cell changes during pregnancy in multiple sclerosis. The germline V and J ends were trimmed by 5 bases and 1 base, with 8 bases remaining between them. The CDR3 is 13 amino acids. Germline CDR1 SGHTA, CDR2 FQGNSA. Sequencing was performed with immunoSEQ multiplex PCR; in TCRdb, only in-frame clones are kept and a portion is missing. The repertoire holds about 110,000 clones, with just under 95% as singletons. V usage is TRBV7-2 and J usage is TRBJ1-1; D ambiguous. The specimen comprised peripheral blood, sampled in the third trimester of pregnancy. This TCR was sampled from a female donor in good health, enrolled as a control in a pregnancy study. CDR3 DNA sequence: TGTGCCAGCAGCCCGACTTGGAACACTGAAGCTTTCTTT. Translating it yields CASSPTWNTEAFF.